These T cell receptor beta chains were read from a single sample in a study of blood T cell repertoires in COVID-19. Measured with immunoSEQ multiplex PCR; TCRdb has only the in-frame clones, and not every one. The sample yields approximately 320,000 clones, approximately 85% seen once. The sequenced material came from peripheral blood. These receptors came from a human donor in a cohort sampled during active COVID-19. Each CDR3 is given with its conserved first and last residue. The D gene is left open where the match is weak. A row's size may be missing; if present it is once, few, many or a size class.

d_gene	len	j_gene	abundance	v_gene	CDR3aa	CDR3nt
TRBD2	15	TRBJ2-1	once	TRBV11-3	CASSRGTSGGDEQFF	TGTGCCAGCAGCCGTGGGACTAGCGGGGGGGATGAGCAGTTCTTC
TRBD1	16	TRBJ1-5	-	TRBV6-1	CASSEPGQGWDQPQHF	TGTGCCAGCAGTGAGCCGGGACAGGGCTGGGATCAGCCCCAGCATTTT
-	15	TRBJ1-1	-	TRBV6-5	CASSYSFSVNTEAFF	TGTGCCAGCAGTTACTCGTTTTCTGTGAACACTGAAGCTTTCTTT
-	16	TRBJ1-4	-	TRBV19	CASSIGLKGVGEKLFF	TGTGCCAGTAGTATCGGGCTAAAGGGGGTTGGCGAAAAACTGTTTTTT
-	16	TRBJ1-5	-	TRBV24-1	CATSDSQTGVRQPQHF	TGTGCCACCAGTGATTCCCAAACAGGCGTTCGGCAGCCCCAGCATTTT
-	13	TRBJ1-6	-	TRBV5-5	CASSLGHPRALHF	TGTGCCAGCAGCTTAGGCCATCCCCGGGCCCTCCACTTT
-	15	TRBJ1-2	-	TRBV11-1	CASSLGGYWNYGYTF	TGTGCCAGCAGCTTAGGAGGGTACTGGAACTATGGCTACACCTTC
-	14	TRBJ2-6	-	TRBV12-5	CASGHSSGANVLTF	TGTGCTAGTGGTCACTCCTCTGGGGCCAACGTCCTGACTTTC
-	14	TRBJ1-5	-	TRBV4-1	CASSLAAPHQPQHF	TGCGCCAGCAGCCTCGCGGCGCCCCATCAGCCCCAGCATTTT
-	11	TRBJ1-2	-	TRBV20-1	CSARDWPSYTF	TGCAGTGCTAGAGATTGGCCCAGCTACACCTTC
-	15	TRBJ1-2	-	TRBV7-2	CASSLTAGVAYGYTF	TGTGCCAGCAGCTTAACTGCAGGGGTCGCCTATGGCTACACCTTC
-	15	TRBJ1-2	-	TRBV2	CASTAQGSANYGYTF	TGTGCCAGCACAGCTCAGGGTTCCGCTAACTATGGCTACACCTTC
-	17	TRBJ2-7	once	TRBV7-2	CASSLDLGYFGTYEQYF	TGTGCCAGCAGCTTGGACCTTGGGTACTTCGGGACTTACGAGCAGTACTTC
-	13	TRBJ2-3	few	TRBV11-2	CASSSRGGTRQYF	TGTGCCAGCAGCTCCAGAGGGGGTACGAGGCAGTATTTT
-	16	TRBJ2-1	-	TRBV14	CASSRLSAGPNNEQFF	TGTGCCAGCAGCCGACTTTCGGCAGGGCCCAACAATGAGCAGTTCTTC
-	15	TRBJ2-3	-	TRBV6-5	CASSLARTSTDTQYF	TGTGCCAGCAGTCTCGCTAGGACTAGCACAGATACGCAGTATTTT
TRBD1	16	TRBJ1-4	-	TRBV25-1	CASSDHRGITNEKLFF	TGTGCCAGCAGTGACCACAGGGGGATAACTAATGAAAAACTGTTTTTT
TRBD2	17	TRBJ2-3	-	TRBV24-1	CATSDSRAGGFTDTQYF	TGTGCCACCAGTGATTCGAGAGCGGGGGGATTCACAGATACGCAGTATTTT